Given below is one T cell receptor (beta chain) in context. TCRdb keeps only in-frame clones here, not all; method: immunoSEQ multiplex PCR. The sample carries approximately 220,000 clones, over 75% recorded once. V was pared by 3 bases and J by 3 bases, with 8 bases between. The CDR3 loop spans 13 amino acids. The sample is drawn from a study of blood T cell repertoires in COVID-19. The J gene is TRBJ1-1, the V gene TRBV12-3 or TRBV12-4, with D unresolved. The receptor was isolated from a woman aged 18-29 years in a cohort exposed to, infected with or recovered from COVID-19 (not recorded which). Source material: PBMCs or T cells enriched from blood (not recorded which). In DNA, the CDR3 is TGTGCCAGCAGTTTCGGAGATGACACTGAAGCTTTCTTT. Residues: CASSFGDDTEAFF.